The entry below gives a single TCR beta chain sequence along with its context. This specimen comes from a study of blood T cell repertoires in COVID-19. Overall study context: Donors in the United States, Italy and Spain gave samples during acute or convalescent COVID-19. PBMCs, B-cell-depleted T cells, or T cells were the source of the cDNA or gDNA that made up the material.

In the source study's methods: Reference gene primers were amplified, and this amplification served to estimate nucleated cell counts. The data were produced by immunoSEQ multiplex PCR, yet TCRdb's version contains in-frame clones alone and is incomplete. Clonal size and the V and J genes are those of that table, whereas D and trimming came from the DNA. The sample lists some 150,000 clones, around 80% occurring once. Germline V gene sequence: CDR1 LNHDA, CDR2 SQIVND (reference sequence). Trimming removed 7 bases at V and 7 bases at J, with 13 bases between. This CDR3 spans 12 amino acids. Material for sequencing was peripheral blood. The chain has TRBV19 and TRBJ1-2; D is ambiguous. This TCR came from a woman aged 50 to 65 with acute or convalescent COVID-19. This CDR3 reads CASNFGEGGYTF. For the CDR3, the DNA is TGTGCCAGTAATTTTGGTGAGGGTGGCTACACCTTC.